The clone carrying this TCR beta chain has more than one count but fewer than ten. The target antigen is unknown. These data originate in a study of blood T cells in healthy people across ages. Study-wide points: The CMV status of each donor remained undetermined, and this could have confounded shifts in expanded clonotypes.

CDR1 and CDR2 from the germline V gene are MGHDK and SYGVNS. Trimming removed 2 bases at V and 5 bases at J, with 18 bases between. This CDR3 has 16 amino acids. Primers used in a second PCR of roughly 6 to 12 cycles were a sample-barcoded 5' primer and a J-beta primer mix. One entry per CDR3 protein, called by TCRdb with MiXCR from the 5' RACE reads. The table includes about 640,000 distinct CDR3 sequences, roughly 50% detected once. Specimen: blood. The chain carries TRBV25-1 and TRBJ2-5; D is perhaps TRBD1 or TRBD2 (5 bases each). The source is a man in his fifties or sixties in good health. CDR3 amino acids: CASSERNTRGVETQYF. The CDR3 DNA reads TGTGCCAGCAGTGAAAGGAACACTAGAGGGGTGGAGACCCAGTACTTC. Variable domain in full (rest from reference TRBV25-1 and TRBJ2-5): EADIYQTPRYLVIGTGKKITLECSQTMGHDKMYWYQQDPGMELHLIHYSYGVNSTEKGDLSSESTVSRIRTEHFPLTLESARPSHTSQYLCASSERNTRGVETQYFGPGTRLLVL.